A single sample gave rise to the 5 T cell receptor beta chains below, sequenced in a study of blood T cell repertoires in COVID-19. The table came from immunoSEQ multiplex PCR; TCRdb's copy has only in-frame clones and leaves some out. The sample shows roughly 260,000 clones, about 89% of them seen only once. The specimen sequenced was peripheral blood. The receptor source for this set is a woman aged 50 to 60 with acute or convalescent COVID-19.

V usage is TRBV24-1 and J usage is TRBJ1-4, with 8 positions matching TRBD1. J lost 7 bases, V lost 4 bases, and 7 bases had no gene match. CDR1 and CDR2 (germline): KGHDR, SFDVKD. This CDR3 spans 15 amino acids. CDR3: CATSDPTGTGEKLFF. CDR3 nucleotides: TGTGCCACCAGTGACCCTACCGGGACAGGTGAAAAACTGTTTTTT.

The chain carries TRBV3-1 (or the pseudogene TRBV3-2) and TRBJ1-2; TRBD1 is a possible D gene (5 bases). The V gene's germline CDR1 is LGHDT and CDR2 YNNKEL (reference sequence). The CDR3 runs to 16 residues. V lost 0 bases and J lost 4, with 15 bases in between. The CDR3 loop reads CASSQDSSGHLYGYTF. As DNA, the CDR3 is TGTGCCAGCAGCCAAGACAGTTCAGGGCACCTCTATGGCTACACCTTC.

The chain is built from TRBV27 and TRBJ2-3; TRBD2 matches at 7 bases. Germline-derived CDR1 and CDR2 are MNHEY and SMNVEV (reference sequence). Trimming removed 5 bases from V and 3 bases from J; junction bases left unmatched: 17. CDR3 length: 18 residues. The CDR3 DNA reads as TGTGCCAGCAGTCCTGCCTTTGGGAGGGGAGGAGTTACAGATACGCAGTATTTT. Translation: CASSPAFGRGGVTDTQYF.

This chain joins TRBV7-9 and TRBJ1-1; 8 nucleotides line up with TRBD1. Trimming removed 5 bases from V and 11 bases from J; junction bases left unmatched: 10. This CDR3 is 13 amino acids long. Per germline, CDR1 SEHNR and CDR2 FQNEAQ (reference sequence). The DNA of the CDR3 is TGTGCCAGCAGCCCGGGACAGGCGGTGAGGGCTTTCTTT. Its protein is CASSPGQAVRAFF.

CDR3 amino acids: CASSLARGPWGATNEKLFF. CDR3 coding DNA: TGTGCCAGCAGCTTAGCGCGGGGCCCGTGGGGTGCAACTAATGAAAAACTGTTTTTT. The chain joins TRBV7-9 to TRBJ1-4; D possibly corresponds to TRBD1 (5 bases). CDR1 is SEHNR, CDR2 FQNEAQ, per germline (reference sequence). The CDR3 has 19 residues. V lost 0 bases and J 0 bases, leaving 17 bases between the germline ends.